This T cell receptor (beta chain) is drawn from a study of yellow fever vaccine responses in identical twins. TCRdb re-analysed the RT-PCR reads in MiXCR, keeping a single row per CDR3 protein. Among approximately 3,000 distinct CDR3 sequences listed, roughly 84% were seen once. Germline V gene lookup returns CDR1 ENHRY and CDR2 SYGVKD. CDR3 length equals 14 residues. Trimming removed 3 bases from V and 0 bases from J, with 8 bases in between. The rearrangement joins TRBV10-3 to TRBJ1-1; tentatively, D is TRBD1 (5 bases). This receptor was identified in a woman aged 18-30 years who received the yellow fever vaccine. The sequences come from T cells from blood (PBMCs), unsorted or a sorted subset (not recorded which), collected before or after yellow fever vaccination (not recorded which). The CDR3 spells CAISDGAMNTEAFF. The DNA for the CDR3 is TGTGCCATCAGTGACGGGGCCATGAACACTGAAGCTTTCTTT.